One sample yielded the 20 T cell receptor beta chains listed below, sequenced in a study of blood T cell repertoires in COVID-19. Sequenced by immunoSEQ multiplex PCR; TCRdb stores in-frame clones only, minus some. The sample lists some 31,000 clones; around 80% were seen once. Sequencing input: peripheral blood. All receptors come from a woman aged 55-69 years with acute or convalescent COVID-19.

The chain links TRBV10-2 to TRBJ2-2, with TRBD1 as a possible D gene (5 bases). The germline gives CDR1 WSHSY, CDR2 SAAADI. V lost 4 bases, J lost 0 bases, and 6 bases lay in between. The length of the CDR3 is 14 residues. The CDR3 loop reads CASSGQPNTGELFF. DNA for the CDR3: TGCGCCAGCAGTGGACAGCCGAACACCGGGGAGCTGTTTTTT.

V gene TRBV9 combines with J gene TRBJ1-3; no reliable D call. CDR1 and CDR2 (germline): SGDLS, YYNGEE. Trimming took off 4 bases at V and 0 bases at J, with 11 bases between the two ends. The CDR3 has 15 residues. CDR3 coding DNA: TGTGCCAGCAGCCCAGACACCTACTCTGGAAACACCATATATTTT. It specifies CASSPDTYSGNTIYF.

This chain links TRBV11-2 with TRBJ1-5, with TRBD1 matching over 7 bases. V lost 3 bases, J lost 1 base, and 3 bases stayed unmatched. The CDR3 spans 15 residues. The germline CDR1 and CDR2 sequences are SGHAT and FQNNGV. This chain's CDR3 is CASSFTTGSNQPQHF. As DNA, the CDR3 is TGTGCCAGCAGCTTCACGACAGGGAGCAATCAGCCCCAGCATTTT.

CDR3 region: CASSQEVTGSSYNSPLHF. CDR3 coding DNA: TGTGCCAGCAGCCAAGAAGTCACAGGGAGCTCCTATAATTCACCCCTCCACTTT. The chain has TRBV4-2 and TRBJ1-6; D is possibly TRBD1 (6 bases). This CDR3 has 18 residues. Germline lookup yields CDR1 LGHNA and CDR2 YNFKEQ. V lost 0 bases and J lost 0, with 12 bases in between.

The J gene is TRBJ2-5, the V gene TRBV18; 15 positions agree with TRBD2. The CDR3 loop spans 20 amino acids. The germline CDR1 and CDR2 sequences are KGHSH and LQKENI. The ends lost 3 bases at V and 5 bases at J; junction bases unmatched: 16. The CDR3 here is CASSPYHPGLAGGLEETQYF. CDR3 DNA sequence: TGTGCCAGCTCACCCTACCATCCGGGACTAGCGGGGGGCCTTGAGGAGACCCAGTACTTC.

The chain is built from TRBV5-1 and TRBJ1-3; D not resolved. The CDR3 is 13 amino acids. Germline assignment: CDR1 SGHRS and CDR2 YFSETQ. Trimming left V 4 bases short and J 0 bases short, with 5 bases between. The CDR3 DNA sequence: TGCGCCAGCAGCGAGGGCTCTGGAAACACCATATATTTT. Amino acids: CASSEGSGNTIYF.

The rearrangement uses TRBV3-1 (or the pseudogene TRBV3-2) and TRBJ1-2, with D unclear. The CDR3 length is 12 residues. The V gene lost 1 base and the J gene lost 4 bases, with 4 bases spanning the gap. Germline lookup yields CDR1 LGHDT and CDR2 YNNKEL (reference sequence). CDR3 loop: CASSQGGYGYTF. CDR3 DNA sequence: TGTGCCAGCAGCCAAGGAGGCTATGGCTACACCTTC.

This clone was seen only a few times. The V gene is TRBV2, the J gene TRBJ1-1; D ambiguous. The CDR3 sequence is 13 residues long. CDR1 is SNHLY, CDR2 FYNNEI, per germline. The V gene lost 8 bases and the J gene lost 1 base, with 11 bases spanning the gap. CDR3 in amino acids: CASEYSPNTEAFF. Written as DNA, the CDR3 is TGTGCCAGCGAGTATAGCCCGAACACTGAAGCTTTCTTT.

This sequence joins TRBV5-8 and TRBJ2-5, with D perhaps TRBD1 (6 bases). The germline V and J ends were trimmed by 6 bases and 2 bases, with 17 bases remaining between them. Germline loops: CDR1 SGHTS, CDR2 YDEGEE. This CDR3 contains 15 residues. CDR3 nucleotide sequence: TGTGCCAGCAATAGTGGGGGCAACTCACAAGAGACCCAGTACTTC. It translates to CASNSGGNSQETQYF.

The CDR3 reads CASSPLAGLWQFF. The CDR3 nucleotides read TGTGCCAGCAGCCCCCTGGCGGGCCTATGGCAGTTCTTC. The chain employs TRBV11-2 and TRBJ2-1, with D possibly being TRBD2 (5 bases). The V end was cut by 5 bases, the J end by 12 bases, with 17 bases between. In germline, CDR1 is SGHAT, CDR2 FQNNGV. CDR3 length: 13 amino acids.

This clone showed up just once. The chain has TRBV4-2 and TRBJ1-2; possibly TRBD1 for D (6 bases). CDR1 LGHNA and CDR2 YNFKEQ come from the germline V gene. The V and J ends lost 0 bases and 7 bases respectively, with 18 bases between them. The CDR3 sequence is 16 residues long. As DNA, the CDR3 is TGTGCCAGCAGCCAAGATGGAGGGGGGGCGAATCGTGGCTACACCTTC. It encodes CASSQDGGGANRGYTF.

This clone has just one count. This sequence joins TRBV3-1 (or the pseudogene TRBV3-2) and TRBJ1-6; D perhaps matches TRBD1 (6 bases). CDR3 length: 12 amino acids. Trimming shortened V by 4 bases and J by 9 bases, and 7 bases separated the two germline ends. Germline CDR1 LGHDT, CDR2 YNNKEL (reference sequence). In DNA form, the CDR3 reads TGTGCCAGCAGCCCAGGGGTTTCACCCCTCCACTTT. This translates into CASSPGVSPLHF.

This clone showed up just a few times. V gene TRBV7-8 combines with J gene TRBJ1-4; D may be TRBD1 (5 bases). Germline CDR1 is SGHVS and CDR2 is FQNEAQ. The ends were cut back, 5 bases at V and 12 bases at J, with 19 bases in the middle. The CDR3 is 14 amino acids. CDR3 loop: CASSPLGGRTELFF. The CDR3 nucleotides read TGTGCCAGCAGCCCCCTGGGGGGGAGAACGGAACTGTTTTTT.

The CDR3 nucleotides are TGTGCCAGCAGCTATGCGACAGGGATCTATGGCTACACCTTC. Translation: CASSYATGIYGYTF. This chain joins TRBV5-6 and TRBJ1-2; 7 bases map to TRBD1. The CDR3 spans 14 residues. Per the germline V gene, CDR1 is SGHDT and CDR2 is YYEEEE. The J segment lost 4 bases and the V segment lost 3 bases, leaving 6 bases of the junction unmatched.

By its share, this clone is medium-sized. V is TRBV15 and J is TRBJ1-5; D is unresolved. CDR3 size: 17 residues. Germline V lookup: CDR1 LNHNV, CDR2 YYDKDF (reference sequence). The V end lost 0 bases, the J end lost 2 bases, and 14 bases lay between the germline ends. CDR3 nucleotide sequence: TGTGCCACCAGCAGAGATGGTGGAATCGGAGGCAATCAGCCCCAGCATTTT. Residues: CATSRDGGIGGNQPQHF.

The V and J genes are TRBV4-1 and TRBJ2-7, with no clear D. Trimming took 0 bases from V and 3 from J, leaving 12 bases between them. The CDR3 loop spans 15 amino acids. Germline V gives CDR1 MGHRA, CDR2 YSYEKL. Written as DNA, the CDR3 is TGCGCCAGCAGCCAAGAAATTGACACCGGCTACGAGCAGTACTTC. It translates to CASSQEIDTGYEQYF.

V is TRBV5-1 and J is TRBJ2-7, with 7 nucleotides matching TRBD2. The length of the CDR3 is 15 residues. Germline lookup yields CDR1 SGHRS and CDR2 YFSETQ. The V segment lost 2 bases and the J segment 4 bases; nucleotides outside the gene matches: 9. CDR3 loop: CASSFDGTIVYEQYF. CDR3 bases: TGCGCCAGCAGCTTCGACGGGACTATCGTTTACGAGCAGTACTTC.

This chain links TRBV7-9 with TRBJ1-5, with D possibly TRBD1 on 5 matching bases. Germline V gene lookup returns CDR1 SEHNR and CDR2 FQNEAQ (reference sequence). There are 15 residues in the CDR3. With 4 bases removed from V and 2 bases from J, the gap between germline ends came to 12 bases. CDR3 nucleotides: TGTGCCAGCAGCTCGGCCTCGGGGGGCAATCAGCCCCAGCATTTT. Encoded protein: CASSSASGGNQPQHF.

The genes are TRBV24-1 and TRBJ2-5; 7 positions match TRBD2. This CDR3 comprises 15 residues. In germline, CDR1 is KGHDR, CDR2 SFDVKD. The V segment lost 4 bases and the J segment 2 bases; nucleotides outside the gene matches: 6. CDR3 loop: CATSDPGGIQETQYF. CDR3 DNA sequence: TGTGCCACCAGTGACCCCGGGGGGATTCAAGAGACCCAGTACTTC.

V gene TRBV19 combines with J gene TRBJ2-7; TRBD2 might be the D (7 bases). V was pared by 10 bases and J by 2 bases, with 15 bases between. CDR1 and CDR2 (germline): LNHDA, SQIVND (reference sequence). This CDR3 comprises 13 residues. The CDR3 here is CATWGGGTYEQYF. Here the CDR3 DNA reads TGTGCCACTTGGGGGGGCGGAACCTACGAGCAGTACTTC.